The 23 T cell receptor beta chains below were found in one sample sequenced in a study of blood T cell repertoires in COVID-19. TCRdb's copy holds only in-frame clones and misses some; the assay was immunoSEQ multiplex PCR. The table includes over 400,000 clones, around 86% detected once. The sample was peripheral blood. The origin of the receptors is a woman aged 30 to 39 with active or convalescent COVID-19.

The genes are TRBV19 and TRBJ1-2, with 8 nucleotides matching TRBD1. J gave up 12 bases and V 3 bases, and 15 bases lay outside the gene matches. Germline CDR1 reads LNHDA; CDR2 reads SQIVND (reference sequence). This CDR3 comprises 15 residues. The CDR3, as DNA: TGTGCCAGTAGTATCTTATTGACAGGGGAAAAAGTGGACACCTTC. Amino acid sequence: CASSILLTGEKVDTF.

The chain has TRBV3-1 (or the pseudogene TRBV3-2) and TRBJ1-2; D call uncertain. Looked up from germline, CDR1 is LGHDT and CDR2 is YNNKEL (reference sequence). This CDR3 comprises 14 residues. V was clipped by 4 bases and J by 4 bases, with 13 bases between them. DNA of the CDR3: TGTGCCAGCAGCCCCAGTTCTGTTCCCTATGGCTACACCTTC. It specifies CASSPSSVPYGYTF.

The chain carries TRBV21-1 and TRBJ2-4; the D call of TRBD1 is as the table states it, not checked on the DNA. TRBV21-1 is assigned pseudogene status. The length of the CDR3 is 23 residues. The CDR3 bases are TGTGCCAGCAGCAAAGAGGAGACAGGGGGCAAAGTCTCTCCACTAGCAGCCAAAAACATTCAGTACTTC. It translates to CASSKEETGGKVSPLAAKNIQYF.

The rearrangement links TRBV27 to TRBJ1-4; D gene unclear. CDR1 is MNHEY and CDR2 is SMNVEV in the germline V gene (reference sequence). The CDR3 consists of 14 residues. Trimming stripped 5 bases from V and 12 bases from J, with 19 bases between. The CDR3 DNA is TGTGCCAGCAGTCCCCGAGGGTCCCTTTACCAACTGTTTTTT. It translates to CASSPRGSLYQLFF.

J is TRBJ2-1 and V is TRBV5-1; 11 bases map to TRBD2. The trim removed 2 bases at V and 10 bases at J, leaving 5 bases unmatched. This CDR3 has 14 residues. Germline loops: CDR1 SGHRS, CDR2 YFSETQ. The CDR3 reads CASSLLAGVGEQFF. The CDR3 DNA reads TGCGCCAGCAGCTTACTAGCGGGAGTGGGGGAGCAGTTCTTC.

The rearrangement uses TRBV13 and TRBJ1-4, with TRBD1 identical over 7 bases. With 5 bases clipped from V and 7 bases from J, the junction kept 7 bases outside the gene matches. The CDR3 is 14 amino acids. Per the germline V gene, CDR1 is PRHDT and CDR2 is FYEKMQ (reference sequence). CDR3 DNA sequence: TGTGCCAGCAGCCTCCGGGACAGCCGTGAAAAACTGTTTTTT. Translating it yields CASSLRDSREKLFF. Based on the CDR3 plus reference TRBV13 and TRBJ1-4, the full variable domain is AAGVIQSPRHLIKEKRETATLKCYPIPRHDTVYWYQQGPGQDPQFLISFYEKMQSDKGSIPDRFSAQQFSDYHSELNMSSLELGDSALYFCASSLRDSREKLFFGSGTQLSVL.

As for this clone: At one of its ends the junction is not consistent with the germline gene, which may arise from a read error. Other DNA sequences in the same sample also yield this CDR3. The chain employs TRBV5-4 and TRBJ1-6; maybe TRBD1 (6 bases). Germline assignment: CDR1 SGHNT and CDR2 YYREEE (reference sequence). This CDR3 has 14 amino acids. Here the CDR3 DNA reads TGTGCCAGCAGCGTCACAGGGCTCTCGGCACCCCTCCATTTT. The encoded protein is CASSVTGLSAPLHF.

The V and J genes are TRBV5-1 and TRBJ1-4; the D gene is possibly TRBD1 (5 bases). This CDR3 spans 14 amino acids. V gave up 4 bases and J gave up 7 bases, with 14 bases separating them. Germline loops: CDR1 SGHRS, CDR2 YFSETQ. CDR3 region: CASSPFTGSEKLFF. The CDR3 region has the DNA TGCGCCAGCAGCCCCTTCACAGGTTCTGAAAAACTGTTTTTT.

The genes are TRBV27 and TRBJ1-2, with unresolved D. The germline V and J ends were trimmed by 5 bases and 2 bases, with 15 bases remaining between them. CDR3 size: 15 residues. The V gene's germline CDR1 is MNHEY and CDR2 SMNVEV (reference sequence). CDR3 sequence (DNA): TGTGCCAGCAGTACTACCCCAGCTCAAAACTATGGCTACACCTTC. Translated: CASSTTPAQNYGYTF.

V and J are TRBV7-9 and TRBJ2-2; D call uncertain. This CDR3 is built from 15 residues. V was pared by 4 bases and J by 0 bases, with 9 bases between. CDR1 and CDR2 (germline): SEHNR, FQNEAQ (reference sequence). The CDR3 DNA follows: TGTGCCAGCAGCTCTTTACGCGCGAACACCGGGGAGCTGTTTTTT. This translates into CASSSLRANTGELFF.

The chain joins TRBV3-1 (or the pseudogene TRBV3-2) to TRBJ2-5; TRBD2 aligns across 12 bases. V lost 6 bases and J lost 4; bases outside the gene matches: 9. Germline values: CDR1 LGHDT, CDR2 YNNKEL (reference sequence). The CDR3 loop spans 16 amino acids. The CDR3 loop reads CASSQLAGGVGETQYF. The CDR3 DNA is TGTGCCAGCAGTCAACTAGCGGGGGGTGTCGGAGAGACCCAGTACTTC.

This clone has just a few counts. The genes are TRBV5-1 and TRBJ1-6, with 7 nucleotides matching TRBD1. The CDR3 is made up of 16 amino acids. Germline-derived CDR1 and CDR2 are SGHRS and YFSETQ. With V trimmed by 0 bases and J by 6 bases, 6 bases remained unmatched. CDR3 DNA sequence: TGCGCCAGCAGCTTGGGGACAGGTTTGGGTAATTCACCCCTCCACTTT. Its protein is CASSLGTGLGNSPLHF.

In nucleotides, the CDR3 is TGTGCCACCAGTGAAACACCGGGACAGAGCAGCACAGATACGCAGTATTTT. It translates to CATSETPGQSSTDTQYF. This rearrangement joins TRBV24-1 to TRBJ2-3; 7 bases line up with TRBD1. Per the germline V gene, CDR1 is KGHDR and CDR2 is SFDVKD. V lost 4 bases, J lost 0 bases, and 9 bases stayed unmatched. CDR3 size: 17 residues.

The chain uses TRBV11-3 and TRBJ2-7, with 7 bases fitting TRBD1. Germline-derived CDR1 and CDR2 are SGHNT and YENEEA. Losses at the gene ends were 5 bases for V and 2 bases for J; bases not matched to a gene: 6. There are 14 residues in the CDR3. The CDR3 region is CASSQDRFTYEQYF. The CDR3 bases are TGTGCCAGCAGCCAGGACAGGTTCACCTACGAGCAGTACTTC.

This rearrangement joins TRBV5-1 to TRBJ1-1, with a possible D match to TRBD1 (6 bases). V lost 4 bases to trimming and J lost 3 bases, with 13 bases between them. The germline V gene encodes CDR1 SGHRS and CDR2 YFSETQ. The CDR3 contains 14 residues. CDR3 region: CASSTQGRDTEAFF. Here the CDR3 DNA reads TGCGCCAGCAGCACACAGGGAAGGGACACTGAAGCTTTCTTT.

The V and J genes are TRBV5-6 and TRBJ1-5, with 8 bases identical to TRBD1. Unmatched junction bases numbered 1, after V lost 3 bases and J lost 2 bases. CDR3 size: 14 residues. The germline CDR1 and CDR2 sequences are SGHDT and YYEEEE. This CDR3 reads CASSSDRGNQPQHF. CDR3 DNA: TGTGCCAGCAGCTCGGACAGGGGCAATCAGCCCCAGCATTTT. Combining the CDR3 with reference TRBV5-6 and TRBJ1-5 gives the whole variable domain DAGVTQSPTHLIKTRGQQVTLRCSPKSGHDTVSWYQQALGQGPQFIFQYYEEEERQRGNFPDRFSGHQFPNYSSELNVNALLLGDSALYLCASSSDRGNQPQHFGDGTRLSIL.

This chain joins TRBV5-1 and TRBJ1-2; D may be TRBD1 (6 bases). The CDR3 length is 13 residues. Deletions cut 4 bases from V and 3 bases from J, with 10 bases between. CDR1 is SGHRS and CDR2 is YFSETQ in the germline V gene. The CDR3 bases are TGCGCCAGCAGCACAGGGATACACTATGGCTACACCTTC. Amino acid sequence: CASSTGIHYGYTF.

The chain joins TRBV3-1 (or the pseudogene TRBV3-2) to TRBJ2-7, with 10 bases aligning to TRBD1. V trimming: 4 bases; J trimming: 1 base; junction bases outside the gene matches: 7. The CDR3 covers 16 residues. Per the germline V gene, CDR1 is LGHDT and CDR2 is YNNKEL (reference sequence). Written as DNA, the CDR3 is TGTGCCAGCAGCCTGACCGGGACAGGGGTATCCTACGAGCAGTACTTC. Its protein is CASSLTGTGVSYEQYF.

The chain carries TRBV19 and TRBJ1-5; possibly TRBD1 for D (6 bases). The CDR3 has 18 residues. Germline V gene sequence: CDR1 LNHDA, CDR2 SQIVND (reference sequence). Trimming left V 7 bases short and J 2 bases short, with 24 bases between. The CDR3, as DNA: TGTGCCAGTAATTCCGGGACATTGGCGACCACGGGCAATCAGCCCCAGCATTTT. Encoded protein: CASNSGTLATTGNQPQHF.

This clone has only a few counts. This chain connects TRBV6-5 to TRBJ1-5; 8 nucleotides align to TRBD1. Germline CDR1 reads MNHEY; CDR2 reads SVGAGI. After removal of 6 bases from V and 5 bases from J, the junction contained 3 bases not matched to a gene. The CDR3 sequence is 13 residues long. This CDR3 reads CASRSGGHQPQHF. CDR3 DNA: TGTGCCAGCAGATCAGGGGGCCATCAGCCCCAGCATTTT.

The CDR3 sequence is CASSLGQFSGNTIYF. The CDR3 DNA reads TGTGCCAGCAGCTTGGGACAGTTCTCTGGAAACACCATATATTTT. The genes are TRBV5-6 and TRBJ1-3, with a possible D match to TRBD1 (5 bases). Trimming cost V 0 bases and J 0 bases, with 7 bases left between them. This CDR3 is 15 amino acids long. Germline values: CDR1 SGHDT, CDR2 YYEEEE.

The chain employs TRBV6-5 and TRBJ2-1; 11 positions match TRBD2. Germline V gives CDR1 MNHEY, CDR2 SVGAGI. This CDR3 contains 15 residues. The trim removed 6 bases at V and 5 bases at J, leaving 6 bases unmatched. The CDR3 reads CASRIYSGGDNEQFF. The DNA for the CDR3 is TGTGCCAGCAGAATTTATAGCGGGGGGGACAATGAGCAGTTCTTC.

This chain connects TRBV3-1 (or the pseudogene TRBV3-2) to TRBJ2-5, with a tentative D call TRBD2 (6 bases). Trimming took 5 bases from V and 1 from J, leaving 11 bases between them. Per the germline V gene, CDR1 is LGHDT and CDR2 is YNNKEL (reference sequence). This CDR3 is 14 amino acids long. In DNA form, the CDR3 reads TGTGCCAGCAGCTCGGGACTCTCCCAAGAGACCCAGTACTTC. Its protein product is CASSSGLSQETQYF.